This TCR beta chain is from a study of blood T cell repertoires in COVID-19. Study at large: Donors in the United States, Italy and Spain gave samples during acute or convalescent COVID-19.

Per the germline V gene, CDR1 is LNHDA and CDR2 is SQIVND (reference sequence). The CDR3 is made up of 14 amino acids. The V end was cut by 8 bases, the J end by 1 base, with 11 bases between. This clone was seen more than once but under ten times. As handled by the study authors: Researchers report that nucleated cell counts were estimated from reference gene primer amplification. Libraries were prepared by immunoSEQ multiplex PCR; TCRdb keeps only in-frame clonotypes and omits some of them. The V and J calls and clone size were taken over from that table, and D and trimming were inferred from the DNA. Among around 190,000 clones listed, around 80% were seen once.

This clonotype was obtained from a man in his sixties with acute or convalescent COVID-19. Sequencing input: peripheral blood. This chain connects TRBV19 to TRBJ2-2; D is ambiguous. CDR3 protein: CASGDLVNTGELFF. In DNA form, the CDR3 reads TGTGCCAGTGGAGACCTTGTGAACACCGGGGAGCTGTTTTTT.